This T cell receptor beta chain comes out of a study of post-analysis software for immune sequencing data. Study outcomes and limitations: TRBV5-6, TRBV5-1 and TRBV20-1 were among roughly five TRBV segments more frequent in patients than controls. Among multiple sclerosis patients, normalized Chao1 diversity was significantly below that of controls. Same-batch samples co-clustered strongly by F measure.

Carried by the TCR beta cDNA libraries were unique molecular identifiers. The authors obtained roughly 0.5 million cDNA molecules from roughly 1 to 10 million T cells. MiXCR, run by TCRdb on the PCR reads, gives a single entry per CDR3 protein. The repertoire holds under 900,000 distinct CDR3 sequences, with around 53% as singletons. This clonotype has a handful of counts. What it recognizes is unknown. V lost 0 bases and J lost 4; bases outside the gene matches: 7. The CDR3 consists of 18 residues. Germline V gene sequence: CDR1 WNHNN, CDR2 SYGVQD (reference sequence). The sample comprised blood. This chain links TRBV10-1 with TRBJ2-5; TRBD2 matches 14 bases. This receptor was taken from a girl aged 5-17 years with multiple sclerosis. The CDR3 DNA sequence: TGCGCCAGCAGTGAGTCGGGACTAGCGGGAGACCCGTTAGAGACCCAGTACTTC. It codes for CASSESGLAGDPLETQYF.